Below are 20 T cell receptor beta chains sequenced from a single sample in a study of early T cells in non-severe SARS-CoV-2 infection. A single record per CDR3 protein comes from TCRdb applying MiXCR to the 5' RACE reads. There are tens of thousands of distinct CDR3 sequences in the sample; roughly 10% occur only once, and roughly 3.8% lies in the top ten. Sequenced sample: whole blood. The receptor set was obtained from an adult who was a healthcare worker with PCR-confirmed SARS-CoV-2 infection or an uninfected control (not recorded which).

This rearrangement joins TRBV2 to TRBJ2-5; the D gene is possibly TRBD2 (5 bases). The CDR3 loop spans 16 amino acids. Germline lookup yields CDR1 SNHLY and CDR2 FYNNEI. Trimming left V 5 bases short and J 2 bases short, with 18 bases between. CDR3 sequence reads: CASSSASSTGQETQYF. CDR3 DNA: TGTGCCAGCAGTTCGGCTAGCTCTACGGGACAAGAGACCCAGTACTTC.

This clonotype was found many times. The chain has TRBV10-1 and TRBJ1-6; D uncertain. This CDR3 has 13 amino acids. From germline, CDR1 is WNHNN and CDR2 SYGVQD (reference sequence). V was trimmed by 4 bases and J by 7 bases, leaving 8 bases between them. Here the CDR3 DNA reads TGCGCCAGCAGTGGGTCCCTAAATTCACCCCTCCACTTT. This codes for CASSGSLNSPLHF.

In its sample, this clonotype was seen a few times. The chain recombines TRBV6-1 with TRBJ1-5, with TRBD1 matching over 7 bases. CDR1 is MNHNS and CDR2 is SASEGT in the germline V gene. The CDR3 is 14 amino acids. Trimming at V came to 7 bases and at J to 7 bases, leaving 10 bases not matched to a gene. The CDR3 DNA reads TGTGCCAGCATGTCTGGGCAGGGGGGCCAGCCCCAGCATTTT. It yields the protein CASMSGQGGQPQHF.

This clonotype was seen only a few times. The chain recombines TRBV5-1 with TRBJ1-1; TRBD1 is a possible D gene (5 bases). Germline V gene data show CDR1 as SGHRS and CDR2 as YFSETQ. Deletions cut 0 bases from V and 5 bases from J, with 11 bases between. CDR3 length: 14 amino acids. Here the CDR3 DNA reads TGCGCCAGCAGCTTGGAGGGGATGGGGACTGAAGCTTTCTTT. This codes for CASSLEGMGTEAFF.

The chain employs TRBV3-1 and TRBJ1-2; D not certain. V gave up 4 bases and J gave up 3 bases, with 9 bases separating them. Germline V lookup: CDR1 LGHDT, CDR2 YNNKEL (reference sequence). The CDR3 extends over 13 amino acids. The CDR3 spells CASSLRLDYGYTF. As DNA, the CDR3 is TGTGCCAGCAGCCTACGGTTAGACTATGGCTACACCTTC.

This clonotype was counted ten times or more. The chain couples TRBV7-9 to TRBJ1-1; D remains ambiguous. The germline V gene has CDR1 SEHNR and CDR2 FQNEAQ (reference sequence). Trimming took off 4 bases at V and 4 bases at J, with 13 bases between the two ends. The CDR3 totals 14 residues. The CDR3: CASSSTGEGTEAFF. DNA of the CDR3: TGTGCCAGCAGCTCCACCGGGGAAGGCACTGAAGCTTTCTTT.

This clonotype was seen many times. The rearrangement joins TRBV7-3 to TRBJ2-5; D is unresolved. There are 12 residues in the CDR3. Trimming cost V 10 bases and J 1 base, with 10 bases left between them. The germline V gene has CDR1 SGHTA and CDR2 FQGTGA. The CDR3 region has the DNA TGTGCCACCTCTGGGCTCCAAGAGACCCAGTACTTC. It encodes CATSGLQETQYF. The variable domain in full, completed from reference TRBV7-3 and TRBJ2-5, reads GAGVSQTPSNKVTEKGKYVELRCDPISGHTALYWYRQSLGQGPEFLIYFQGTGAADDSGLPNDRFFAVRPEGSVSTLKIQRTERGDSAVYLCATSGLQETQYFGPGTRLLVL.

The rearrangement uses TRBV18 and TRBJ1-2; 7 bases agree with TRBD1. The junction had 15 bases not matched to a gene; V was cut back by 3 bases and J by 5 bases. The CDR3 is 17 amino acids. Germline assignment: CDR1 KGHSH and CDR2 LQKENI. The CDR3 DNA reads TGTGCCAGCTCACCCGTTATCGGGACAGCGGTGCAATATGGCTACACCTTC. Protein product: CASSPVIGTAVQYGYTF.

This clonotype was seen many times. The CDR3 loop reads CASSPGQGIEAFF. In DNA, the CDR3 is TGCGCCAGCAGCCCCGGACAGGGCATTGAAGCTTTCTTT. The chain combines TRBV5-1 with TRBJ1-1; 8 positions agree with TRBD1. The CDR3 runs 13 residues. Trimming removed 4 bases from V and 7 bases from J; junction bases left unmatched: 6. CDR1 SGHRS and CDR2 YFSETQ come from the germline V gene.

This clonotype was observed a handful of times. The chain uses TRBV5-1 and TRBJ1-2; D not resolved. Germline CDR1 reads SGHRS; CDR2 reads YFSETQ. The V end lost 7 bases, the J end lost 6 bases, and 19 bases lay between the germline ends. This CDR3 has 14 amino acids. The CDR3 nucleotides are TGCGCCAGCTCAGGATGGGGTCCATCGGATGGCTACACCTTC. Amino acids: CASSGWGPSDGYTF.

This clonotype was counted at least ten times. The genes are TRBV4-1 and TRBJ2-1, with D possibly being TRBD2 (5 bases). The CDR3 runs to 16 residues. Germline V lookup: CDR1 MGHRA, CDR2 YSYEKL. Deletions cut 1 base from V and 6 bases from J, with 16 bases between. CDR3 sequence: CASSQATLGLLNEQFF. Written as DNA, the CDR3 is TGCGCCAGCAGCCAAGCGACCCTTGGACTCCTCAATGAGCAGTTCTTC.

The chain combines TRBV28 with TRBJ2-7, with unresolved D. The germline gives CDR1 MDHEN, CDR2 SYDVKM. CDR3 size: 12 residues. Trimming left V 5 bases short and J 3 bases short, with 8 bases between. This chain's CDR3 is CASSPHLYEQYF. Written as DNA, the CDR3 is TGTGCCAGCAGTCCCCACCTCTACGAGCAGTACTTC.

The chain recombines TRBV5-1 with TRBJ2-2; D call uncertain. The CDR3 has 12 amino acids. CDR1 is SGHRS, CDR2 YFSETQ, per germline. V was clipped by 2 bases and J by 8 bases, with 7 bases between them. CDR3 sequence (DNA): TGCGCCAGCAGCTTTGGTGAAGGGGAGCTGTTTTTT. This gives the protein CASSFGEGELFF.

This clonotype was picked up many times. V usage is TRBV29-1 and J usage is TRBJ2-1; D is unresolved. Trimming left V 0 bases short and J 9 bases short, with 9 bases between. The CDR3 is made up of 12 amino acids. The germline CDR1 and CDR2 sequences are SQVTM and ANQGSEA. CDR3 in DNA: TGCAGCGTTGAAGAACGGCGCGGTGAGCAGTTCTTC. Its translation: CSVEERRGEQFF.

The V call is TRBV12-3 or TRBV12-4, the J call TRBJ2-7; tentative D call: TRBD1 (6 bases). With 7 bases removed from V and 0 bases from J, the gap between germline ends came to 10 bases. The CDR3 runs 13 residues. The CDR3 region is CASIRDTSYEQYF. The CDR3 DNA is TGTGCCAGCATCCGGGACACCTCCTACGAGCAGTACTTC.

The gene calls are TRBV28 and TRBJ1-1, with D maybe TRBD1 (5 bases). Trimming removed 3 bases at V and 1 base at J, with 12 bases between. The germline V gene encodes CDR1 MDHEN and CDR2 SYDVKM. The CDR3 is 15 amino acids. CDR3 in amino acids: CASSFGGGRNTEAFF. CDR3 in DNA: TGTGCCAGCAGTTTCGGTGGGGGTCGGAACACTGAAGCTTTCTTT.

This clonotype was recorded many times. This sequence joins TRBV7-9 and TRBJ2-1; D possibly corresponds to TRBD2 (5 bases). Between the trimmed V and J ends, which lost 3 bases and 3 bases, there was a span of 21 bases. CDR3 length: 18 amino acids. CDR1 is SEHNR, CDR2 FQNEAQ, per germline (reference sequence). The CDR3 nucleotides are TGTGCCAGCAGCTTCGCTCCATTAGGGTTAGCGATCTACAATGAGCAGTTCTTC. Residues: CASSFAPLGLAIYNEQFF.

The chain joins TRBV4-1 to TRBJ2-1; the match to TRBD2 covers 11 bases. Germline V lookup: CDR1 MGHRA, CDR2 YSYEKL. The CDR3 length is 16 residues. J was trimmed by 7 bases and V by 3 bases; bases with no gene match: 8. The CDR3 DNA follows: TGCGCCAGCAGCCAGGTAACTAGCGGGAGTAAAAATGAGCAGTTCTTC. Translated, it gives CASSQVTSGSKNEQFF.

The sample holds many counts of this clonotype. This sequence joins TRBV7-6 and TRBJ2-1; a weak D match, TRBD1 (6 bases). Trimming removed 4 bases from V and 8 bases from J, with 12 bases in between. Germline-derived CDR1 and CDR2 are SGHVS and FNYEAQ. CDR3 length: 13 residues. In DNA, the CDR3 is TGTGCCAGCAGCTGGGGACACCAAGATGAGCAGTTCTTC. This translates into CASSWGHQDEQFF.

This clonotype has a handful of counts. The genes are TRBV6-6 and TRBJ2-3; 7 positions agree with TRBD1. Germline V gene data show CDR1 as MNHNY and CDR2 as SVGAGI (reference sequence). The length of the CDR3 is 15 residues. V lost 3 bases to trimming and J lost 7 bases; unmatched junction nucleotides: 10. This CDR3 is CASSYTGDASHTQYF. CDR3 nucleotides: TGTGCCAGCAGTTATACAGGGGACGCGTCTCATACGCAGTATTTT.